Shown below are 8 T cell receptor beta chains from a single sample sequenced in a study of spatial heterogeneity in lung cancer. As for time point: blood at routine non-recurrence follow-up after resection. Unsorted tumor, nontumor lung tissue or cryopreserved PBMC supplied the whole RNA. TCRdb passed the 5' RACE reads through MiXCR, listing each CDR3 protein once. The sample includes roughly 120,000 distinct CDR3 sequences, 9% to 15% seen only once; the top ten take around 16%. The sequences come from PBMCs, collected at follow-up. These receptors came from a male donor with early-stage non-small cell lung cancer.

The J gene is TRBJ2-2, the V gene TRBV9, with 7 bases aligning to TRBD1. This CDR3 is built from 15 residues. Germline V gene sequence: CDR1 SGDLS, CDR2 YYNGEE. Trimming removed 4 bases from V and 6 bases from J; junction bases left unmatched: 9. CDR3 sequence reads: CASSPRQGRAGELFF. The CDR3 DNA sequence: TGTGCCAGCAGCCCCAGACAGGGAAGGGCCGGGGAGCTGTTTTTT.

This chain uses TRBV7-9 with TRBJ2-7; 10 bases are shared with TRBD2. The V and J ends lost 5 bases and 6 bases, in that order; junction bases with no gene match: 7. Germline CDR1 SEHNR, CDR2 FQNEAQ (reference sequence). This CDR3 comprises 14 residues. The CDR3 sequence is CASSPRTSGGEQYF. Written as DNA, the CDR3 is TGTGCCAGCAGCCCTCGGACTAGCGGCGGCGAGCAGTACTTC.

This clonotype was detected many times. This sequence joins TRBV15 and TRBJ2-7; TRBD1 matches 8 bases. Trimming removed 1 base from V and 6 bases from J; junction bases left unmatched: 8. The germline V gene encodes CDR1 LNHNV and CDR2 YYDKDF (reference sequence). This CDR3 spans 15 amino acids. The CDR3, as DNA: TGTGCCACCAGCAGAGTACAGGGGGGTTTGGGCGAGCAGTACTTC. Amino acids: CATSRVQGGLGEQYF.

This clonotype was observed a few times. The chain links TRBV7-8 to TRBJ1-1; D may be TRBD1 (5 bases). Trimming took 5 bases from V and 1 from J, leaving 11 bases between them. Germline-derived CDR1 and CDR2 are SGHVS and FQNEAQ. The CDR3 has 14 residues. The CDR3 loop is CASSQGRSNTEAFF. In nucleotides, the CDR3 is TGTGCCAGCAGCCAGGGTCGTTCGAACACTGAAGCTTTCTTT.

This clonotype was detected many times. J is TRBJ1-2 and V is TRBV4-2; TRBD1 agrees at 7 bases. CDR3 size: 15 residues. CDR1 and CDR2 from the germline V gene are LGHNA and YNFKEQ. Trimming at V came to 0 bases and at J to 8 bases, leaving 9 bases not matched to a gene. CDR3 in amino acids: CASSQEGQEGQGYTF. CDR3 sequence (DNA): TGTGCCAGCAGCCAAGAAGGACAGGAGGGGCAGGGCTACACCTTC.

This clonotype was detected ten times or more. The chain employs TRBV10-3 and TRBJ2-7; either TRBD1 or TRBD2 may supply D (5 bases each). V dropped 6 bases and J dropped 2 bases, with 14 bases sitting between them. The CDR3 length is 14 residues. From germline, CDR1 is ENHRY and CDR2 SYGVKD. This CDR3 is CAIRGRGTAYEQYF. In nucleotides, the CDR3 is TGTGCCATCAGGGGCCGAGGGACCGCCTACGAGCAGTACTTC.

This clonotype was observed at least ten times. The rearrangement joins TRBV19 to TRBJ1-4, with 7 bases matching TRBD1. Germline V gene lookup returns CDR1 LNHDA and CDR2 SQIVND (reference sequence). The V and J ends lost 4 bases and 8 bases, in that order; junction bases with no gene match: 1. The CDR3 has 12 amino acids. This chain's CDR3 is CASSTGGEKLFF. CDR3 nucleotides: TGTGCCAGTAGTACAGGGGGAGAAAAACTGTTTTTT.

CDR3 bases: TGCGCCAGCAGTGATGCGGGGGCCCACACAGATACGCAGTATTTT. Amino acids: CASSDAGAHTDTQYF. The V and J genes are TRBV10-1 and TRBJ2-3, with D maybe TRBD2 (7 bases). V was pared by 3 bases and J by 2 bases, with 12 bases between. Germline V gives CDR1 WNHNN, CDR2 SYGVQD (reference sequence). CDR3 length: 15 residues.